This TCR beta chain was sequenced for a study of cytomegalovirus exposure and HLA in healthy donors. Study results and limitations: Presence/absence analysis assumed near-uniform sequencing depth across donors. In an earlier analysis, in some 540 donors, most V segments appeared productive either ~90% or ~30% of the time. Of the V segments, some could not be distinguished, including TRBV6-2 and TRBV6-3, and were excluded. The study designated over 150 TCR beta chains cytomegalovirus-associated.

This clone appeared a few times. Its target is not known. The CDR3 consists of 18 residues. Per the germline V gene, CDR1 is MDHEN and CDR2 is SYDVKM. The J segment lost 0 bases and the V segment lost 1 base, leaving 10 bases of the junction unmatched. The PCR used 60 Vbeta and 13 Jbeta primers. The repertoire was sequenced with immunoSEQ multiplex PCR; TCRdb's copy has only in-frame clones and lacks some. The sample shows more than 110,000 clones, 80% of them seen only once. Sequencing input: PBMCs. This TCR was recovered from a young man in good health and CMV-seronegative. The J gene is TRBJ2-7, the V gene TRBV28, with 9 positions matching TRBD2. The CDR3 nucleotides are TGTGCCAGCAGTTTATTAGGCGGGAGGGGAAAGAGCTCCTACGAGCAGTACTTC. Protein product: CASSLLGGRGKSSYEQYF.